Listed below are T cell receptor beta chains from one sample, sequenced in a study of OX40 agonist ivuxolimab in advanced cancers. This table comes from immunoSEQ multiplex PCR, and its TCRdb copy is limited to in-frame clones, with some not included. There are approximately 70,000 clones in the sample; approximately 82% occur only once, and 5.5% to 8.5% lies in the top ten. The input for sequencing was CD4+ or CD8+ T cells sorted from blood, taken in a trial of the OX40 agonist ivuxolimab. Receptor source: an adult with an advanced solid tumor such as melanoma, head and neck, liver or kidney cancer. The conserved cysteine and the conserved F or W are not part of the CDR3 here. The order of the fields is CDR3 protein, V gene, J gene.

ATSRRGQGAVAF	TRBV15	TRBJ1-1
SVGGLADYNEQF	TRBV29-1	TRBJ2-1
ASTREGADTQY	TRBV2	TRBJ2-3
ASSFGGTSTDTQY	TRBV5-4	TRBJ2-3
ASSYRPIGVSYEQY	TRBV6-5	TRBJ2-7
ASSLAGLNEQF	TRBV7-8	TRBJ2-1
ASSPTTSGGAHQETQY	TRBV7-2	TRBJ2-5
ASSLAGGADTQY	TRBV7-2	TRBJ2-3
ASSNLPTSFFYNEQF	TRBV27	TRBJ2-1
ASSILKGGNYGYT	TRBV28	TRBJ1-2